Below are 27 T cell receptor beta chains sequenced from a single sample in a study of shared clonotypes between healthy human individuals. TCRdb's table, derived via immunoSEQ multiplex PCR, lists solely in-frame clones and lacks some. The sample has roughly 1,100,000 clones, roughly 80% seen once. Sequencing was done on a sample of memory CD4+ T cells sorted from blood. Documented subset: CD45RA-negative fraction. Receptors were obtained from a young man in good health.

This sequence joins TRBV10-3 and TRBJ2-5; D perhaps matches TRBD2 (7 bases). The CDR3 totals 15 residues. The germline V gene encodes CDR1 ENHRY and CDR2 SYGVKD. With 6 bases removed from V and 4 bases from J, the gap between germline ends came to 18 bases. The CDR3 loop is CAIRASGGGAETQYF. Written as DNA, the CDR3 is TGTGCCATCAGGGCTAGCGGAGGGGGGGCAGAGACCCAGTACTTC.

The genes are TRBV9 and TRBJ2-1, with 8 positions matching TRBD2. CDR1 is SGDLS and CDR2 is YYNGEE in the germline V gene. Unmatched junction bases numbered 10, after V lost 4 bases and J lost 10 bases. This CDR3 region has 14 residues. The CDR3 nucleotides read TGTGCCAGCAGCCCCGGGAGGGGGGCCAACGAGCAGTTCTTC. It is translated as CASSPGRGANEQFF.

For the CDR3, the DNA is TGCGCCAGCAGCCAAGTTCCGCGCCCGGCAGGAAACAATGAGCAGTTCTTC. Amino acid sequence: CASSQVPRPAGNNEQFF. V is TRBV4-3 and J is TRBJ2-1; no reliable D call. Germline V gene lookup returns CDR1 LGHNA and CDR2 YSLEER. V lost 1 base and J lost 5, with 18 bases in between. This CDR3 has 17 residues.

This clone was observed once. The chain employs TRBV5-5 and TRBJ2-7; D not certain. Trimming pared 1 base from V and 0 bases from J, leaving 14 bases between. There are 16 residues in the CDR3. Germline V gene data show CDR1 as SGHKS and CDR2 as YYEKEE (reference sequence). The CDR3 loop is CASSLSPSLSSYEQYF. In DNA form, the CDR3 reads TGTGCCAGCAGCTTGAGTCCCAGCTTAAGCTCCTACGAGCAGTACTTC.

The CDR3 sequence is CASSTDRVSNSPLHF. CDR3 sequence (DNA): TGTGCCAGCAGTACAGACCGAGTCTCTAATTCACCCCTCCACTTT. V and J are TRBV6-1 and TRBJ1-6, with D unclear. CDR1 MNHNS and CDR2 SASEGT come from the germline V gene. The CDR3 length is 15 residues. V lost 5 bases to trimming and J lost 6 bases, with 14 bases between them.

The V and J genes are TRBV6-5 and TRBJ2-2; D uncertain. V shed 5 bases and J shed 1 base, with 11 bases lying between them. Germline V lookup: CDR1 MNHEY, CDR2 SVGAGI. The CDR3 runs 15 residues. CDR3 in DNA: TGTGCCAGCAGTAATCTCCAACAGAACACCGGGGAGCTGTTTTTT. It is translated as CASSNLQQNTGELFF.

About this clone itself: The sample holds other DNA sequences that translate to the same CDR3. This CDR3 is CASSPQGPGNTIYF. In nucleotides, the CDR3 is TGTGCCAGCTCACCACAGGGCCCCGGAAACACCATATATTTT. The V and J genes are TRBV18 and TRBJ1-3; D remains unclear. V was shortened by 1 base and J by 4 bases, with 8 bases between the two germline ends. The CDR3 sequence is 14 residues long. Germline V lookup: CDR1 KGHSH, CDR2 LQKENI.

The rearrangement links TRBV7-9 to TRBJ2-7; D may be TRBD2 (6 bases). The germline gives CDR1 SEHNR, CDR2 FQNEAQ (reference sequence). The V and J ends lost 0 bases and 5 bases respectively, with 14 bases between them. The length of the CDR3 is 15 residues. DNA of the CDR3: TGTGCCAGCAGCTTAGCGGGTGGCGGGATAAACGAGCAGTACTTC. Protein sequence: CASSLAGGGINEQYF.

This clone was counted only a few times. This rearrangement joins TRBV28 to TRBJ1-6, with D perhaps matching TRBD1 (5 bases). Germline assignment: CDR1 MDHEN and CDR2 SYDVKM. The length of the CDR3 is 14 residues. V lost 5 bases to trimming and J lost 6 bases, with 11 bases between them. In nucleotides, the CDR3 is TGTGCCAGCAGTACGGGGCAGGGTAATTCACCCCTCCACTTT. This encodes CASSTGQGNSPLHF.

V and J are TRBV6-1 and TRBJ2-1, with TRBD2 matching over 12 bases. The CDR3 runs to 18 residues. Germline trimming cut 4 bases from V and 0 bases from J; bases unmatched to any gene: 7. Looked up from germline, CDR1 is MNHNS and CDR2 is SASEGT. The CDR3 sequence: CASSVGLAGTSSYNEQFF. The CDR3 nucleotides are TGTGCCAGCAGTGTCGGACTAGCGGGGACTAGCTCCTACAATGAGCAGTTCTTC.

The chain combines TRBV10-2 with TRBJ2-5; 8 positions agree with TRBD2. CDR3 size: 15 residues. V lost 2 bases to trimming and J lost 5 bases; unmatched junction nucleotides: 7. Germline CDR1 reads WSHSY; CDR2 reads SAAADI. The CDR3 region is CASSEPGGGRETQYF. Here the CDR3 DNA reads TGCGCCAGCAGTGAGCCCGGGGGGGGCCGGGAGACCCAGTACTTC.

This clone is a singleton in its sample. The chain couples TRBV12-2 to TRBJ2-6; TRBD2 is the table's D call and was not checked against the DNA. TRBV12-2 is annotated as a pseudogene. This CDR3 has 17 residues. CDR3 bases: TGTGCAAGTCGCCTTCCGGGACTAAGCTCTGGGGCCAACGTCCTGACTTTC. Encoded protein: CASRLPGLSSGANVLTF.

The CDR3 sequence: CASSPHRAMSNEQFF. The CDR3, as DNA: TGTGCCAGCAGCCCTCACAGGGCGATGAGCAATGAGCAGTTCTTC. This rearrangement joins TRBV28 to TRBJ2-1, with D maybe TRBD1 (6 bases). The CDR3 runs to 15 residues. Germline V gene lookup returns CDR1 MDHEN and CDR2 SYDVKM. Deletions cut 6 bases from V and 6 bases from J, with 18 bases between. Using reference TRBV28 and TRBJ2-1 for the parts outside the CDR3, the full variable domain is DVKVTQSSRYLVKRTGEKVFLECVQDMDHENMFWYRQDPGLGLRLIYFSYDVKMKEKGDIPEGYSVSREKKERFSLILESASTNQTSMYLCASSPHRAMSNEQFFGPGTRLTVL.

The rearrangement uses TRBV30 and TRBJ1-3; TRBD1 is a possible D gene (5 bases). This CDR3 has 14 amino acids. Trimming removed 4 bases from V and 3 bases from J, with 13 bases in between. CDR1 is GTSNPN and CDR2 is SVGIG in the germline V gene (reference sequence). In DNA form, the CDR3 reads TGTGCCTGGAATCAGGGTGCTGGTGGAAACACCATATATTTT. This sequence encodes CAWNQGAGGNTIYF.

The gene calls are TRBV6-1 and TRBJ1-2; D possibly corresponds to TRBD1 (6 bases). The CDR3 contains 12 residues. V lost 3 bases, J lost 8 bases, and 10 bases lay in between. Germline CDR1 and CDR2: MNHNS and SASEGT. The CDR3 DNA reads as TGTGCCAGCAGTGACGGACAGTACGGCTACACCTTC. It translates to CASSDGQYGYTF.

This chain joins TRBV5-1 and TRBJ1-1; TRBD1 aligns across 7 bases. The germline CDR1 and CDR2 sequences are SGHRS and YFSETQ. This CDR3 is built from 14 residues. V lost 2 bases, J lost 4 bases, and 5 bases stayed unmatched. The CDR3 sequence is CASSFRGGGTEAFF. The DNA for the CDR3 is TGCGCCAGCAGCTTCCGAGGGGGCGGCACTGAAGCTTTCTTT.

This clone was counted at least ten times. This chain joins TRBV7-9 and TRBJ1-2; the D gene is possibly TRBD1 (5 bases). This CDR3 spans 16 amino acids. The V end lost 4 bases, the J end lost 4 bases, and 19 bases lay between the germline ends. Germline lookup yields CDR1 SEHNR and CDR2 FQNEAQ (reference sequence). CDR3 loop: CASSSAGAREGYGYTF. CDR3 nucleotides: TGTGCCAGCAGCTCGGCCGGGGCCAGGGAAGGCTATGGCTACACCTTC.

This clone was detected only a few times. The chain has TRBV5-4 and TRBJ1-1; D gene unclear. Trimming cost V 4 bases and J 8 bases, with 15 bases left between them. The CDR3 spans 13 residues. CDR1 SGHNT and CDR2 YYREEE come from the germline V gene (reference sequence). The CDR3, as DNA: TGTGCCAGCAGCCTATTCGACCGGGAAGAAGCTTTCTTT. It codes for CASSLFDREEAFF.

This clone was seen ten or more times. The V call is TRBV30, the J call TRBJ2-4; D might be TRBD1 (6 bases). Germline V gene lookup returns CDR1 GTSNPN and CDR2 SVGIG (reference sequence). This CDR3 has 15 residues. V shed 0 bases and J shed 4 bases, with 13 bases lying between them. CDR3 bases: TGTGCCTGGAGTGTTGGGGGCGCGAGGAAAAACATTCAGTACTTC. This encodes CAWSVGGARKNIQYF.

This chain links TRBV6-1 with TRBJ2-2, with D perhaps matching TRBD2 (6 bases). The germline V gene has CDR1 MNHNS and CDR2 SASEGT. The CDR3 contains 15 residues. Trimming removed 7 bases from V and 1 base from J, with 13 bases in between. For the CDR3, the DNA is TGTGCCAGCACTAGAGCGGGTTTGAACACCGGGGAGCTGTTTTTT. Translation gives CASTRAGLNTGELFF.

This clone has just a few counts. V and J are TRBV19 and TRBJ2-7; TRBD2 matches at 7 bases. Trimming at V came to 7 bases and at J to 6 bases, leaving 12 bases not matched to a gene. CDR1 is LNHDA and CDR2 is SQIVND in the germline V gene (reference sequence). The CDR3 extends over 14 amino acids. The DNA of the CDR3 is TGTGCCAGTATGTCGGGAGGTTGGCCGGCCGAGCAGTACTTC. It translates to CASMSGGWPAEQYF.

This chain uses TRBV27 with TRBJ2-7; 8 nucleotides align to TRBD1. The V gene's germline CDR1 is MNHEY and CDR2 SMNVEV (reference sequence). The ends lost 7 bases at V and 4 bases at J; junction bases unmatched: 6. CDR3 length: 13 residues. The CDR3 nucleotides are TGTGCCAGCAAAACCAGGGGGCGGTACGAGCAGTACTTC. Protein sequence: CASKTRGRYEQYF.

This clone has a handful of counts. The gene calls are TRBV9 and TRBJ2-2; a weak D match, TRBD2 (6 bases). Germline assignment: CDR1 SGDLS and CDR2 YYNGEE. The CDR3 loop spans 16 amino acids. V lost 4 bases, J lost 2 bases, and 15 bases lay in between. Here the CDR3 reads CASSKTGTYNTGELFF. CDR3 sequence (DNA): TGTGCCAGCAGCAAAACCGGGACTTATAACACCGGGGAGCTGTTTTTT. Variable domain in full (rest from reference TRBV9 and TRBJ2-2): DSGVTQTPKHLITATGQRVTLRCSPRSGDLSVYWYQQSLDQGLQFLIQYYNGEERAKGNILERFSAQQFPDLHSELNLSSLELGDSALYFCASSKTGTYNTGELFFGEGSRLTVL.

The chain joins TRBV27 to TRBJ1-5; tentatively, D is TRBD1 (5 bases). V gave up 6 bases and J gave up 6 bases, with 15 bases separating them. Germline CDR1 reads MNHEY; CDR2 reads SMNVEV (reference sequence). The CDR3 contains 14 residues. CDR3 amino acids: CASRGGVSGQPQHF. Here the CDR3 DNA reads TGTGCCAGCAGGGGGGGGGTATCGGGTCAGCCCCAGCATTTT.

V usage is TRBV11-2 and J usage is TRBJ2-5, with 9 bases lining up with TRBD2. V was pared by 1 base and J by 4 bases, with 4 bases of the junction left unmatched. CDR3 length equals 15 residues. The germline V gene encodes CDR1 SGHAT and CDR2 FQNNGV. The CDR3 DNA follows: TGTGCCAGCAGCTTAGCTTTGCGGGAGGGAGAGACCCAGTACTTC. It translates to CASSLALREGETQYF.

Only a few counts were recorded for this clone. The sample contains more than one DNA sequence encoding this CDR3. The genes are TRBV4-3 and TRBJ1-2; possible D gene TRBD1, 5 bases. CDR1 is LGHNA, CDR2 YSLEER, per germline. Trimming took 1 base from V and 4 from J, leaving 13 bases between them. The CDR3 sequence is 15 residues long. This CDR3 reads CASSQARTRSYGYTF. CDR3 sequence (DNA): TGCGCCAGCAGCCAAGCTCGGACAAGAAGCTATGGCTACACCTTC.

The chain couples TRBV20-1 to TRBJ1-3; D is unresolved. The CDR3 extends over 11 amino acids. Per germline, CDR1 DFQATT and CDR2 SNEGSKA (reference sequence). Trimming took 5 bases from V and 4 from J, leaving 6 bases between them. CDR3 bases: TGCAGTGCTCCCCAGGGAAACACCATATATTTT. This encodes CSAPQGNTIYF.